This TCR beta chain was documented in a study of blood T cell repertoires in COVID-19. Study information: Sites in the United States, Italy and Spain provided acute and convalescent COVID-19 samples. In each case, the material was cDNA or gDNA derived from T cells, B-cell-depleted T cells, or PBMCs.

Original methodology: Estimation of nucleated cell counts relied on the amplification of reference gene primers. Clones were read by immunoSEQ multiplex PCR, and TCRdb kept only the in-frame ones, dropping some. The DNA was the basis for D and trimming; V, J and clone size are from that table. The top ten clones hold approximately 4.6% of a sample with under 75,000 clones, 80% to 95% of them seen once. CDR1 and CDR2 from the germline V gene are SGDLS and YYNGEE. CDR3 length equals 16 residues. V lost 4 bases, J lost 0 bases, and 11 bases lay in between. Turning to this clone: The same CDR3 can be traced to other DNA sequences in this sample.

The TCR was taken from a man in his fifties or sixties with active COVID-19. The sequenced material came from peripheral blood. The chain is built from TRBV9 and TRBJ2-6; D is possibly TRBD2 (5 bases). CDR3 sequence: CASSLTDSSGANVLTF. In DNA, the CDR3 is TGTGCCAGCAGCCTTACGGACTCCTCTGGGGCCAACGTCCTGACTTTC.